These T cell receptor beta chains were read from a single sample in a study of blood T cells in healthy people across ages. TCRdb re-called the 5' RACE reads with MiXCR, one entry per CDR3 protein. The sample includes more than 650,000 distinct CDR3 sequences, approximately 24% of them seen just once. The data also belong to a second study, concerning T cells of mothers and their children.

Sequencing was carried out using blood. The receptors here all came from a boy under 18 in good health. CDR3s include the opening cysteine and the closing phenylalanine or tryptophan. D genes are given only for firm matches. Only part of the rows carry a size: once, few, many, or a class if the clone is expanded.

CASRNRGVLYNEQFF	TGTGCCAGCAGAAACCGGGGCGTCCTCTACAATGAGCAGTTCTTC	TRBV7-9	NA	NA	TRBJ2-1
CASSLTDNYGYTF	TGTGCCAGCAGCCTGACAGATAACTATGGCTACACCTTC	TRBV16	NA	few	TRBJ1-2
CAASSLQGAAYGYTF	TGTGCCGCCAGCAGCTTGCAGGGGGCGGCCTATGGCTACACCTTC	TRBV15	TRBD1	few	TRBJ1-2
CASSVGLRDGQNGNTIYF	TGTGCCAGCAGCGTAGGTCTACGGGACGGACAGAATGGAAACACCATATATTTT	TRBV9	NA	few	TRBJ1-3
CASSLGQGIAETQYF	TGCGCCAGCAGCCTGGGACAGGGGATCGCAGAGACCCAGTACTTC	TRBV5-1	TRBD1	few	TRBJ2-5
CATSAAYLTRFF	TGTGCCACCAGTGCTGCGTACCTGACGCGGTTCTTC	TRBV24-1	NA	NA	TRBJ2-1
CASSPSSGGTKNIQYF	TGTGCCAGCAGCCCGTCTAGCGGGGGGACCAAAAACATTCAGTACTTC	TRBV7-9	TRBD2	few	TRBJ2-4
CASGRPGQGGQPQHF	TGTGCTAGTGGACGACCGGGACAGGGGGGACAGCCCCAGCATTTT	TRBV12-5	TRBD1	NA	TRBJ1-5
CASSEIRGETQYF	TGTGCCAGCAGTGAGATCAGGGGAGAGACCCAGTACTTC	TRBV6-4	NA	few	TRBJ2-5
CASTPAYNEQFF	TGTGCCAGCACACCGGCTTACAATGAGCAGTTCTTC	TRBV2	NA	NA	TRBJ2-1
CASSATGGSGADTQYF	TGTGCCAGCAGTGCCACTGGAGGATCCGGTGCGGATACGCAGTATTTT	TRBV6-1	NA	NA	TRBJ2-3
CASSIPSRTKIGEQFF	TGTGCCAGCAGTATCCCGTCAAGGACCAAAATTGGTGAGCAGTTCTTC	TRBV12-3/TRBV12-4	NA	few	TRBJ2-1
CASSVGNRDGTETQYF	TGTGCCAGCAGCGTAGGGAACAGGGATGGGACCGAGACCCAGTACTTC	TRBV9	NA	few	TRBJ2-5
CASSAVGGTGGQYF	TGTGCCAGCAGTGCGGTTGGGGGTACCGGGGGACAGTACTTC	TRBV25-1	NA	few	TRBJ2-7
CASSHRDNEQFF	TGTGCCAGCAGCCACAGGGACAATGAGCAGTTCTTC	TRBV7-9	NA	few	TRBJ2-1
CASSLTQGLREQFF	TGTGCCAGCAGTTTAACTCAGGGATTACGTGAGCAGTTCTTC	TRBV12-3/TRBV12-4	NA	NA	TRBJ2-1